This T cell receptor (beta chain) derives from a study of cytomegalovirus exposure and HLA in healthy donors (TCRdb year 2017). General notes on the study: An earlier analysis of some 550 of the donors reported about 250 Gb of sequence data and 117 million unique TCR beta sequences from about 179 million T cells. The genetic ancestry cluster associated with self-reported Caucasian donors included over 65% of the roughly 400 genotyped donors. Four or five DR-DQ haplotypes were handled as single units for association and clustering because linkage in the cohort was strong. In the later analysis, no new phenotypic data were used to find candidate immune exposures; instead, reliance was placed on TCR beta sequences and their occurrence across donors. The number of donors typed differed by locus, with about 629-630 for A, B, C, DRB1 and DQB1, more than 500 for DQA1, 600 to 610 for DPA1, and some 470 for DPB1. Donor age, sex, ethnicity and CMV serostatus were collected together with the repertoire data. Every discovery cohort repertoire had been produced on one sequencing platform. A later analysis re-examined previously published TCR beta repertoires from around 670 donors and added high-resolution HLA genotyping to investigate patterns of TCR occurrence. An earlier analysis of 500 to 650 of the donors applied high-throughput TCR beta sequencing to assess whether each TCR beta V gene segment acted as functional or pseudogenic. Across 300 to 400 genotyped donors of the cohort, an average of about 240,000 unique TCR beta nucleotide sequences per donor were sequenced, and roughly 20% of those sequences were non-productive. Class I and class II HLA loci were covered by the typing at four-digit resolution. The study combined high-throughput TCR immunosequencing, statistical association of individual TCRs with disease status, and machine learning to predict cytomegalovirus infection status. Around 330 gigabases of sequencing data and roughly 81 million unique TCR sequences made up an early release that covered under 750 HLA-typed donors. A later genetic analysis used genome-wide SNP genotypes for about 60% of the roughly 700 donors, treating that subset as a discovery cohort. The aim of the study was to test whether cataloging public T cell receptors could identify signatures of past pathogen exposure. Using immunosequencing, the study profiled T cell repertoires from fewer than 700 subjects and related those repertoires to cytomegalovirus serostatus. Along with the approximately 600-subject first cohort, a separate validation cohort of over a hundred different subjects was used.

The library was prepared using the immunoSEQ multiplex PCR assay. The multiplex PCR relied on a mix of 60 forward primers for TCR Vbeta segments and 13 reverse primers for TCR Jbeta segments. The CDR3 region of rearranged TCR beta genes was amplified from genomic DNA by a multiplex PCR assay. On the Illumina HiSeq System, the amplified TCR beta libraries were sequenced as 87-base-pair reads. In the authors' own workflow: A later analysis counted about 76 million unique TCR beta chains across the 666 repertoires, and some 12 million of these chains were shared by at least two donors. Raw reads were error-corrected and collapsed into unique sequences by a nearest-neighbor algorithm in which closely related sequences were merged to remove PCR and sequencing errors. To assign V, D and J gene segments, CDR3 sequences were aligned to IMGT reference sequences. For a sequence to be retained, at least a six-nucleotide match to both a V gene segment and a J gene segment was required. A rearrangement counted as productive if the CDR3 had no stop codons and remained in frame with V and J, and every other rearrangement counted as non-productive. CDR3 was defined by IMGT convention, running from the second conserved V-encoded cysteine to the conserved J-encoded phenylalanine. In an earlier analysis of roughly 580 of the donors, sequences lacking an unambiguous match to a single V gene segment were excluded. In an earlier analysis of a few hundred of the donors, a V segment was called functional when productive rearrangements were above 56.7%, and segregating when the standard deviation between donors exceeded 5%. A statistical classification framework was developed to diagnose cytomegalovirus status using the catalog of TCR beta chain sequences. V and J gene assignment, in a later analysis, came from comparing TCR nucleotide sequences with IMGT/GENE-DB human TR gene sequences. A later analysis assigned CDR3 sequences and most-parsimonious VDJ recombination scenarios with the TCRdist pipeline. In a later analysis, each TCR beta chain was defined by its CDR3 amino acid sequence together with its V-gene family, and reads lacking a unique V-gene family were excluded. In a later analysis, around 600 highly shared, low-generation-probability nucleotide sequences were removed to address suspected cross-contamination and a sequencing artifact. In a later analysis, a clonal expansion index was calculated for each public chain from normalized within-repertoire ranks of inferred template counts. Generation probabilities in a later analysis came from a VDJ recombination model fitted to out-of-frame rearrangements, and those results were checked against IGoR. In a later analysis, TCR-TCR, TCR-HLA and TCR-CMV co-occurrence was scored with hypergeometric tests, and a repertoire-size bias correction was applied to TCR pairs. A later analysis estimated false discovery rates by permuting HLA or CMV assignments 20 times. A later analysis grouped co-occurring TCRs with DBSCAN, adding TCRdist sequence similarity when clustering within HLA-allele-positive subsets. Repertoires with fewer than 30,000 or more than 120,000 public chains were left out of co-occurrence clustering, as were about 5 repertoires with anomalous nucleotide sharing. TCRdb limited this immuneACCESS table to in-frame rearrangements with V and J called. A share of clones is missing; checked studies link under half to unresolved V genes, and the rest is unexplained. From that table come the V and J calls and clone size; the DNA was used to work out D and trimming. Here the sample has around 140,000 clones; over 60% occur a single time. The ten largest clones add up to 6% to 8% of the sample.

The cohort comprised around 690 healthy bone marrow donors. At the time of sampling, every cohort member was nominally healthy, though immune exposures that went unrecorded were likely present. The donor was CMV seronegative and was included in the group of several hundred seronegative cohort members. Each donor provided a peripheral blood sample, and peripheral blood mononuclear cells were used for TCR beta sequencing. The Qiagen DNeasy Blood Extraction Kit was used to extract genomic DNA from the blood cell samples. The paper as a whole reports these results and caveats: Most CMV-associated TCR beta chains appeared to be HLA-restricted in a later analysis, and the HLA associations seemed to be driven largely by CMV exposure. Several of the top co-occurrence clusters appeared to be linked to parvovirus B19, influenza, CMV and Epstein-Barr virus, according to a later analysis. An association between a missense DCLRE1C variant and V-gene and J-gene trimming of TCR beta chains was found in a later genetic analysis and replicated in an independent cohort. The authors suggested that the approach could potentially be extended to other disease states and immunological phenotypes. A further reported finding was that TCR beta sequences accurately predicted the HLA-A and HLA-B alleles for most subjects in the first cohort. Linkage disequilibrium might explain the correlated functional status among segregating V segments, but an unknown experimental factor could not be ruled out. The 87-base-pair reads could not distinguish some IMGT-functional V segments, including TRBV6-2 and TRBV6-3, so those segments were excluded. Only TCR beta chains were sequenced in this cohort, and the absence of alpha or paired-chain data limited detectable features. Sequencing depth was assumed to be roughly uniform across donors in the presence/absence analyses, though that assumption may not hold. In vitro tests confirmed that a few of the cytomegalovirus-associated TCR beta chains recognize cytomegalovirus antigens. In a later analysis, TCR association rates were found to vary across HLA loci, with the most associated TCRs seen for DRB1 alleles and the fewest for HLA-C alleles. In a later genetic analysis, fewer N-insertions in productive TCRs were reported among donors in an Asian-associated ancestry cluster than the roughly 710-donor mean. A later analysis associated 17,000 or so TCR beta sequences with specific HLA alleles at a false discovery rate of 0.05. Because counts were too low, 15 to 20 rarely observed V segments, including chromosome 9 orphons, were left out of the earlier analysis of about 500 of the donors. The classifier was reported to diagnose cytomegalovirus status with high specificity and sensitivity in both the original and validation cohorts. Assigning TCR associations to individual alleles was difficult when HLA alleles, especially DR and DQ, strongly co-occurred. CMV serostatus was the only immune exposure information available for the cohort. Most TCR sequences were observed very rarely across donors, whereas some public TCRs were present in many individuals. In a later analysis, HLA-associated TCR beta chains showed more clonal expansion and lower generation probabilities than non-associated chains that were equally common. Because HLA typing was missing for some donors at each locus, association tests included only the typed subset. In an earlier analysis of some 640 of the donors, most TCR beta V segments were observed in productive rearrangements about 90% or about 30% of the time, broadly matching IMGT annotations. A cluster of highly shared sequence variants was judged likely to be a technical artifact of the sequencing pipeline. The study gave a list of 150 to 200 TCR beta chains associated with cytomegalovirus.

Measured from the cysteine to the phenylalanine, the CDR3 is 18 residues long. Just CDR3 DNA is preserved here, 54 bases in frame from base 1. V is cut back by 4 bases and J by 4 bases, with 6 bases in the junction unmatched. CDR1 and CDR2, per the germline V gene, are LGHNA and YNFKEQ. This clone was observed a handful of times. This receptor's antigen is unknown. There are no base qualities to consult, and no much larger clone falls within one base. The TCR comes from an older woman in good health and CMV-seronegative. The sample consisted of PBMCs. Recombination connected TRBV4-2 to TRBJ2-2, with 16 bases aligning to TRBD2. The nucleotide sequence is TGTGCCAGCAGCCCCCAGGGACTAGCGGGGGGGAGCACCGGGGAGCTGTTTTTT. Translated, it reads CASSPQGLAGGSTGELFF.